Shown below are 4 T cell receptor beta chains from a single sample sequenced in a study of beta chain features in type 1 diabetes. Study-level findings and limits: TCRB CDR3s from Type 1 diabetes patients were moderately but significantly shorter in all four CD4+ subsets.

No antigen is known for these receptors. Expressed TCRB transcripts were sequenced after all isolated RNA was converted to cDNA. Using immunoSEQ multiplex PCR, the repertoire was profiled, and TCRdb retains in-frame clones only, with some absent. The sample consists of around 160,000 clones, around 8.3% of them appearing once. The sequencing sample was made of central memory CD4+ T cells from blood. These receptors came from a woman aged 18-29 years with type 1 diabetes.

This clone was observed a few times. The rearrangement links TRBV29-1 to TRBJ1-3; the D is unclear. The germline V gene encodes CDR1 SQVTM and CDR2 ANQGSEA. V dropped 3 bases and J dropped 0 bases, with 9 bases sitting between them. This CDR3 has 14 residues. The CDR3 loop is CSVERSRSGNTIYF. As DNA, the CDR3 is TGCAGCGTTGAGAGGAGCCGCTCTGGAAACACCATATATTTT.

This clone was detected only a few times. CDR3 in amino acids: CASSILATTDTQYF. The CDR3 nucleotides read TGTGCCAGTAGTATACTAGCGACCACAGATACGCAGTATTTT. V is TRBV19 and J is TRBJ2-3, with D perhaps TRBD2 (6 bases). The ends were cut back, 2 bases at V and 2 bases at J, with 8 bases in the middle. In germline, CDR1 is LNHDA, CDR2 SQIVND (reference sequence). This CDR3 has 14 residues.

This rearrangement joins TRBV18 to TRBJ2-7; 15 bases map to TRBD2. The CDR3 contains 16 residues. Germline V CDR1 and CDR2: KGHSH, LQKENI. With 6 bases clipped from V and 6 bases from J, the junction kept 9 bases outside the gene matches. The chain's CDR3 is CASSPGTSGGFREQYF. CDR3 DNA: TGTGCCAGCTCCCCGGGGACTAGCGGGGGGTTCCGCGAGCAGTACTTC.

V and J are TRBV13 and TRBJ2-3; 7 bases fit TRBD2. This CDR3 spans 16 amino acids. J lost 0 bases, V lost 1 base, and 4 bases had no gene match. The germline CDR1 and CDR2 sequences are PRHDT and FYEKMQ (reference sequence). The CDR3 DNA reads TGTGCCAGCAGCTTAGAAAGCGGGATGAGCACAGATACGCAGTATTTT. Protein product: CASSLESGMSTDTQYF. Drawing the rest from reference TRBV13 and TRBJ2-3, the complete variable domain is AAGVIQSPRHLIKEKRETATLKCYPIPRHDTVYWYQQGPGQDPQFLISFYEKMQSDKGSIPDRFSAQQFSDYHSELNMSSLELGDSALYFCASSLESGMSTDTQYFGPGTRLTVL.